Each of the 10 T cell receptor beta chains below was sequenced from the same sample in a study of control samples from healthy donors and cancer patients. Some clones are missing from TCRdb's copy, which holds only in-frame ones; the method was immunoSEQ multiplex PCR. The data hold 90,000 to 150,000 clones, with 87% observed a single time. The sample comprised blood. The receptors were gathered from a man aged 25-45 years in good health.

This chain joins TRBV5-1 and TRBJ1-1, with D maybe TRBD1 (5 bases). V was clipped by 3 bases and J by 2 bases, with 14 bases between them. This CDR3 is built from 15 residues. The germline V gene encodes CDR1 SGHRS and CDR2 YFSETQ. CDR3 nucleotides: TGCGCCAGCAGCTCCACAATACAGGACAACACTGAAGCTTTCTTT. Protein sequence: CASSSTIQDNTEAFF.

This clone was seen a single time. The chain links TRBV10-1 to TRBJ1-1; 7 bases map to TRBD1. CDR1 and CDR2 from the germline V gene are WNHNN and SYGVQD (reference sequence). V lost 2 bases to trimming and J lost 6 bases; unmatched junction nucleotides: 3. CDR3 length equals 13 residues. CDR3 loop: CASSERQGAEAFF. The DNA of the CDR3 is TGCGCCAGCAGTGAGAGGCAGGGGGCTGAAGCTTTCTTT.

This rearrangement joins TRBV7-9 to TRBJ1-1, with D perhaps TRBD1 (6 bases). Germline lookup yields CDR1 SEHNR and CDR2 FQNEAQ (reference sequence). CDR3 size: 15 residues. Trimming shortened V by 3 bases and J by 4 bases, and 15 bases separated the two germline ends. Here the CDR3 reads CASSFSGGRGTEAFF. The CDR3 coding sequence is TGTGCCAGCAGCTTTTCTGGGGGGCGAGGCACTGAAGCTTTCTTT.

V usage is TRBV28 and J usage is TRBJ1-4, with 10 bases aligning to TRBD1. The CDR3 is made up of 14 amino acids. Germline V gene lookup returns CDR1 MDHEN and CDR2 SYDVKM. The J segment lost 3 bases and the V segment lost 8 bases, leaving 3 bases of the junction unmatched. The CDR3 protein is CASRTGGANEKLFF. CDR3 coding DNA: TGTGCCAGCCGGACAGGGGGGGCTAATGAAAAACTGTTTTTT.

The V call is TRBV3-1 (or the pseudogene TRBV3-2), the J call TRBJ1-2; D might be TRBD1 (6 bases). The CDR3 runs to 12 residues. Looked up from germline, CDR1 is LGHDT and CDR2 is YNNKEL (reference sequence). Between the trimmed V and J ends, which lost 9 bases and 4 bases, there was a span of 12 bases. CDR3 sequence (DNA): TGTGCCAGTGGGGGACACCCCTATGGCTACACCTTC. Amino acids: CASGGHPYGYTF.

Concerning this clone itself: This may be a read error, as it is one base from a much larger clone. V usage is TRBV3-1 (or the pseudogene TRBV3-2) and J usage is TRBJ1-1; possible D gene TRBD1, 5 bases. This CDR3 region has 13 residues. V dropped 4 bases and J dropped 1 base, with 7 bases sitting between them. CDR1 is LGHDT and CDR2 is YNNKEL in the germline V gene (reference sequence). CDR3 DNA: TGTGCCAGCAGCCCGACAGAGAACACTGAAGCTTTCTTT. This codes for CASSPTENTEAFF.

The V call is TRBV29-1, the J call TRBJ2-5; TRBD2 aligns across 11 bases. The CDR3 totals 15 residues. V lost 4 bases to trimming and J lost 3 bases; unmatched junction nucleotides: 7. Germline V lookup: CDR1 SQVTM, CDR2 ANQGSEA. The chain's CDR3 is CSVGRLAGGEETQYF. CDR3 DNA: TGCAGCGTTGGGCGTCTAGCGGGGGGAGAAGAGACCCAGTACTTC.

The V and J genes are TRBV4-1 and TRBJ1-2; TRBD1 is a possible D gene (5 bases). Germline V gives CDR1 MGHRA, CDR2 YSYEKL. V was clipped by 4 bases and J by 0 bases, with 12 bases between them. The CDR3 has 15 amino acids. Here the CDR3 reads CASSPTRGSNYGYTF. The DNA for the CDR3 is TGCGCCAGCAGCCCCACTAGGGGCTCTAACTATGGCTACACCTTC.

V gene TRBV24-1 combines with J gene TRBJ2-5; D possibly corresponds to TRBD2 (6 bases). The CDR3 runs to 15 residues. V lost 6 bases to trimming and J lost 4 bases, with 17 bases between them. Germline V gives CDR1 KGHDR, CDR2 SFDVKD. The CDR3 nucleotides are TGTGCCACCAGTCCCACCGCCGGGGGATCAGAGACCCAGTACTTC. As protein: CATSPTAGGSETQYF.

The V gene is TRBV9, the J gene TRBJ1-1, with D perhaps matching TRBD1 (6 bases). From germline, CDR1 is SGDLS and CDR2 YYNGEE. V lost 4 bases to trimming and J lost 8 bases, with 18 bases between them. The CDR3 has 14 residues. The CDR3 DNA follows: TGTGCCAGCAGCCCCCGTGGGGGGGCGAACGAAGCTTTCTTT. Protein product: CASSPRGGANEAFF.